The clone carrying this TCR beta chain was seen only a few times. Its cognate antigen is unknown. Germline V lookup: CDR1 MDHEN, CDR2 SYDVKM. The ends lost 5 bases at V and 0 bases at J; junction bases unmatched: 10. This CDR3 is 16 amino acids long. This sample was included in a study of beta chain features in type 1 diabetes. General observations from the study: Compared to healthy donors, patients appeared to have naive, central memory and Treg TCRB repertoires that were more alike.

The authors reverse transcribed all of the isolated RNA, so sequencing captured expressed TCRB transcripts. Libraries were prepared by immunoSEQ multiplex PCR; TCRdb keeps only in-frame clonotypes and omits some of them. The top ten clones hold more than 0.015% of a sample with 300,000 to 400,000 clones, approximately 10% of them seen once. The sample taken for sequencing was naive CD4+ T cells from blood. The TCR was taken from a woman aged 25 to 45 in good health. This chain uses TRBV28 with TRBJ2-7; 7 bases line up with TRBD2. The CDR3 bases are TGTGCCAGCAGTGGGGGGGGGATCGGAGCCTCCTACGAGCAGTACTTC. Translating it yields CASSGGGIGASYEQYF.